The 27 T cell receptor beta chains presented below share a single source sample, sequenced in a study of blood T cell repertoires in COVID-19. Libraries were prepared by immunoSEQ multiplex PCR; TCRdb keeps only in-frame clonotypes and omits some of them. The table records 250,000 to 300,000 clones, about nine tenths of them present only once. The specimen was peripheral blood. These receptors originate from a woman aged 45-65 years who had recovered from COVID-19.

The chain employs TRBV5-1 and TRBJ2-2; TRBD1 aligns across 8 bases. From germline, CDR1 is SGHRS and CDR2 YFSETQ. The CDR3 totals 15 residues. V dropped 1 base and J dropped 7; count of bases not matched to a gene: 6. The CDR3 DNA is TGCGCCAGCAGCTTGCTCGGGACAGGAAACGGGGAGCTGTTTTTT. The encoded protein is CASSLLGTGNGELFF.

In this sample, this clone turned up many times. The chain links TRBV28 to TRBJ1-5; D gene uncertain. The CDR3 covers 13 residues. CDR1 and CDR2 (germline): MDHEN, SYDVKM. The germline V and J ends were trimmed by 7 bases and 2 bases, with 9 bases remaining between them. CDR3 coding DNA: TGTGCCAGCAAGCTATCGGGCAATCAGCCCCAGCATTTT. Protein product: CASKLSGNQPQHF.

This clone has just a few counts. V gene TRBV7-8 combines with J gene TRBJ1-2, with 8 bases matching TRBD1. This CDR3 is 15 amino acids long. The trim removed 0 bases at V and 8 bases at J, leaving 8 bases unmatched. Germline V gene data show CDR1 as SGHVS and CDR2 as FQNEAQ. The CDR3 is CASSLASTGAWGYTF. Here the CDR3 DNA reads TGTGCCAGCAGCTTAGCTTCGACAGGGGCCTGGGGCTACACCTTC.

The genes are TRBV27 and TRBJ1-2, with a weak D call TRBD1 (5 bases). This CDR3 is built from 15 residues. From germline, CDR1 is MNHEY and CDR2 SMNVEV (reference sequence). Trimming shortened V by 5 bases and J by 2 bases, and 15 bases separated the two germline ends. The CDR3 DNA sequence: TGTGCCAGCAGTCCCATAGGGGAGGGGAACTATGGCTACACCTTC. Amino acids: CASSPIGEGNYGYTF.

The chain combines TRBV5-1 with TRBJ2-5, with 9 nucleotides matching TRBD1. V gave up 3 bases and J gave up 2 bases; unmatched junction bases: 5. Germline CDR1 reads SGHRS; CDR2 reads YFSETQ. This CDR3 spans 15 amino acids. The DNA of the CDR3 is TGCGCCAGCAGCTCCGCCGGGACAGGGCAAGAGACCCAGTACTTC. Its protein is CASSSAGTGQETQYF.

The V and J genes are TRBV28 and TRBJ1-3, with 8 bases matching TRBD1. The germline gives CDR1 MDHEN, CDR2 SYDVKM. V was clipped by 5 bases and J by 2 bases; unmatched bases: 5. This CDR3 is 15 amino acids long. CDR3 region: CASSRAGGPGNTIYF. In nucleotides, the CDR3 is TGTGCCAGCAGTAGAGCAGGGGGCCCTGGAAACACCATATATTTT.

The chain joins TRBV7-2 to TRBJ2-7; D possibly corresponds to TRBD2 (5 bases). Per germline, CDR1 SGHTA and CDR2 FQGNSA. V was trimmed by 2 bases and J by 2 bases, leaving 13 bases between them. The CDR3 spans 15 residues. The CDR3 here is CASSLSGSLTYEQYF. In nucleotides, the CDR3 is TGTGCCAGCAGCTTAAGTGGGAGTCTGACCTACGAGCAGTACTTC.

J is TRBJ1-2 and V is TRBV20-1; D not certain. CDR3 size: 15 residues. Germline V gene lookup returns CDR1 DFQATT and CDR2 SNEGSKA (reference sequence). V dropped 3 bases and J dropped 0 bases, with 14 bases sitting between them. As DNA, the CDR3 is TGCAGTGCTAGTGACCCCGCCGGTACTAACTATGGCTACACCTTC. Encoded protein: CSASDPAGTNYGYTF.

V is TRBV30 and J is TRBJ1-2; tentative D call: TRBD1 (5 bases). The CDR3 spans 13 residues. Trimming took 0 bases from V and 5 from J, leaving 10 bases between them. Germline loops: CDR1 GTSNPN, CDR2 SVGIG (reference sequence). CDR3 residues: CAWSVPGIYGYTF. CDR3 nucleotide sequence: TGTGCCTGGAGTGTCCCAGGGATTTATGGCTACACCTTC.

This clone was observed a handful of times. The chain uses TRBV25-1 and TRBJ1-1, with no clear D. CDR1 is MGHDK, CDR2 SYGVNS, per germline. This CDR3 comprises 11 residues. V dropped 0 bases and J dropped 11 bases, with 7 bases sitting between them. The CDR3 spells CASSEYGVAFF. CDR3 coding DNA: TGTGCCAGCAGTGAATACGGTGTCGCTTTCTTT.

The V gene is TRBV19, the J gene TRBJ1-6; weak D call: TRBD1 (5 bases). In germline, CDR1 is LNHDA, CDR2 SQIVND (reference sequence). The CDR3 covers 15 residues. The germline V and J ends were trimmed by 0 bases and 11 bases, with 14 bases remaining between them. CDR3 nucleotides: TGTGCCAGTAGTATAGATCAGAGGAGGGGACCACCCCTCCACTTT. It yields the protein CASSIDQRRGPPLHF. The whole variable domain, filled in from reference TRBV19 and TRBJ1-6, reads DGGITQSPKYLFRKEGQNVTLSCEQNLNHDAMYWYRQDPGQGLRLIYYSQIVNDFQKGDIAEGYSVSREKKESFPLTVTSAQKNPTAFYLCASSIDQRRGPPLHFGNGTRLTVT.

This chain connects TRBV7-6 to TRBJ2-7; TRBD1 aligns across 7 bases. Germline V CDR1 and CDR2: SGHVS, FNYEAQ. The CDR3 is made up of 14 amino acids. V lost 5 bases and J lost 1; bases outside the gene matches: 5. DNA of the CDR3: TGTGCCAGCAGCAAGCTACAGGGGTCCTACGAGCAGTACTTC. It translates to CASSKLQGSYEQYF.

This rearrangement joins TRBV7-9 to TRBJ1-1; a possible D gene is TRBD1 (5 bases). Germline assignment: CDR1 SEHNR and CDR2 FQNEAQ (reference sequence). The CDR3 totals 15 residues. V gave up 0 bases and J gave up 4 bases, with 12 bases separating them. CDR3 in amino acids: CASSLAPGGGTEAFF. The DNA of the CDR3 is TGTGCCAGCAGCTTAGCCCCCGGGGGAGGCACTGAAGCTTTCTTT.

The chain links TRBV6-5 to TRBJ1-1; D unresolved. The CDR3 loop spans 11 amino acids. Between the trimmed V and J ends, which lost 7 bases and 5 bases, there was a span of 8 bases. Per germline, CDR1 MNHEY and CDR2 SVGAGI. The DNA of the CDR3 is TGTGCCAGCACGGAGTTAACTGAAGCTTTCTTT. This translates into CASTELTEAFF.

This chain uses TRBV19 with TRBJ1-2, with 7 positions matching TRBD1. The V gene end was trimmed by 6 bases and the J gene end by 8 bases; junction bases not matched to a gene: 15. The CDR3 runs to 15 residues. Looked up from germline, CDR1 is LNHDA and CDR2 is SQIVND (reference sequence). The CDR3 region is CASRGADRVVKGYTF. The CDR3 nucleotides read TGTGCCAGTAGGGGGGCCGACAGGGTGGTTAAAGGCTACACCTTC.

This sequence joins TRBV5-6 and TRBJ1-5; D gene ambiguous. This CDR3 is built from 14 residues. Trimming removed 2 bases from V and 3 bases from J, with 9 bases in between. CDR1 and CDR2 (germline): SGHDT, YYEEEE. Here the CDR3 reads CASSFLGYNQPQHF. CDR3 nucleotide sequence: TGTGCCAGCAGCTTCTTGGGCTACAATCAGCCCCAGCATTTT.

The genes are TRBV19 and TRBJ1-1; 10 bases match TRBD1. This CDR3 is built from 13 residues. Trimming took 9 bases from V and 1 from J; bases not matched to a gene: 2. The germline gives CDR1 LNHDA, CDR2 SQIVND (reference sequence). The CDR3 region has the DNA TGTGCCAGCCGGGACAGGGGGAACACTGAAGCTTTCTTT. Its translation is CASRDRGNTEAFF.

The chain carries TRBV4-1 and TRBJ1-1; 8 positions match TRBD1. With 5 bases clipped from V and 1 base from J, the junction kept 6 bases outside the gene matches. Germline CDR1 and CDR2: MGHRA and YSYEKL. The length of the CDR3 is 15 residues. The CDR3 sequence: CASSKQGGRNTEAFF. CDR3 DNA: TGCGCCAGCAGCAAACAGGGGGGAAGGAACACTGAAGCTTTCTTT.

DNA of the CDR3: TGTGCCAGCAGTTATTTGACAGGGCTCTACGAGCAGTACTTC. Translated: CASSYLTGLYEQYF. The chain is built from TRBV28 and TRBJ2-7; TRBD1 aligns across 7 bases. CDR3 length: 14 amino acids. Trimming took 4 bases from V and 3 from J; bases not matched to a gene: 6. Germline loops: CDR1 MDHEN, CDR2 SYDVKM.

The gene calls are TRBV7-3 and TRBJ2-2; 8 bases agree with TRBD1. Germline V gene data show CDR1 as SGHTA and CDR2 as FQGTGA. This CDR3 comprises 15 residues. The junction had 4 bases not matched to a gene; V was cut back by 5 bases and J by 2 bases. The CDR3 bases are TGTGCCAGCAGCCCAGGACAGGGAAACACCGGGGAGCTGTTTTTT. As protein: CASSPGQGNTGELFF.

The table lists this clone with a count of one. J is TRBJ1-2 and V is TRBV14; the match to TRBD1 covers 9 bases. The CDR3 is 15 amino acids. Germline values: CDR1 SGHDN, CDR2 FVKESK. V was pared by 3 bases and J by 6 bases, with 8 bases of the junction left unmatched. CDR3 sequence reads: CASSHSYRGPDGYTF. DNA for the CDR3: TGTGCCAGCAGCCATAGTTACAGGGGGCCGGATGGCTACACCTTC.

This clone was detected a few times. The genes are TRBV5-5 and TRBJ1-2; D may be TRBD1 (5 bases). Germline V gives CDR1 SGHKS, CDR2 YYEKEE (reference sequence). This CDR3 region has 15 residues. With 0 bases removed from V and 6 bases from J, the gap between germline ends came to 15 bases. The CDR3 bases are TGTGCCAGCAGCTTGGAGGGCAGGGCCCTCGATGGCTACACCTTC. Translation: CASSLEGRALDGYTF. The full variable domain, completed using reference TRBV5-5 and TRBJ1-2, is DAGVTQSPTHLIKTRGQQVTLRCSPISGHKSVSWYQQVLGQGPQFIFQYYEKEERGRGNFPDRFSARQFPNYSSELNVNALLLGDSALYLCASSLEGRALDGYTFGSGTRLTVV.

The rearrangement joins TRBV19 to TRBJ2-2; TRBD2 aligns across 10 bases. Trimming removed 1 base from V and 5 bases from J; junction bases left unmatched: 10. The CDR3 is made up of 18 amino acids. The V gene's germline CDR1 is LNHDA and CDR2 SQIVND (reference sequence). CDR3 DNA: TGTGCCAGTAGTATAGGGGCTAGCGGGAGCCCGATGACCGGGGAGCTGTTTTTT. This translates into CASSIGASGSPMTGELFF.

The V and J genes are TRBV2 and TRBJ2-1; 9 bases map to TRBD1. The CDR3 has 15 amino acids. Trimming took 6 bases from V and 9 from J; bases not matched to a gene: 12. Germline V lookup: CDR1 SNHLY, CDR2 FYNNEI. The DNA of the CDR3 is TGTGCCAGCAGCGAAATGTGGGACAGGGCGGTTGAGCAGTTCTTC. Protein sequence: CASSEMWDRAVEQFF.

This clone was recorded only once. The chain has TRBV9 and TRBJ1-3; 8 nucleotides agree with TRBD1. J gave up 4 bases and V 4 bases, and 4 bases lay outside the gene matches. CDR1 and CDR2 (germline): SGDLS, YYNGEE. This CDR3 region has 14 residues. Here the CDR3 reads CASSLGTGGNTIYF. CDR3 in DNA: TGTGCCAGCAGCTTGGGGACAGGAGGAAACACCATATATTTT.

The genes are TRBV6-5 and TRBJ2-3; maybe TRBD2 (5 bases). CDR1 is MNHEY, CDR2 SVGAGI, per germline. Trimming shortened V by 4 bases and J by 2 bases, and 10 bases separated the two germline ends. The CDR3 totals 14 residues. The CDR3 loop reads CASSLRVATDTQYF. CDR3 bases: TGTGCCAGCAGTTTGAGGGTGGCCACAGATACGCAGTATTTT.

The genes are TRBV7-2 and TRBJ2-7, with 8 bases identical to TRBD2. V dropped 5 bases and J dropped 1; count of bases not matched to a gene: 7. Germline values: CDR1 SGHTA, CDR2 FQGNSA. The CDR3 consists of 15 residues. The CDR3 region is CASSPGLAGSYEQYF. The CDR3 region has the DNA TGTGCCAGCAGCCCTGGACTAGCAGGATCCTACGAGCAGTACTTC.